This record covers a single TCR beta chain. Its antigen is not known. The ends lost 7 bases at V and 5 bases at J; junction bases unmatched: 11. The CDR3 length is 15 residues. CDR1 and CDR2 from the germline V gene are MNHEY and SVGAGI. Blood was sampled at baseline, cycle 4 day 1, and cycle 7 day 1. The record originates from a study of OX40 agonist ivuxolimab in advanced cancers. Study information: Three patients, one with hepatocellular carcinoma and two with cutaneous melanoma, responded partially.

General study results and limits: Doses of 0.1 to 3.0 mg/kg were accompanied by clonal expansion of CD4+ and CD8+ blood T cells by week 6.

Profiled with immunoSEQ multiplex PCR; TCRdb holds only in-frame clones, not every one. The sample includes about 73,000 clones, about 92% of them seen just once. The material was CD4+ or CD8+ T cells sorted from blood, obtained in a trial of the OX40 agonist ivuxolimab. This clonotype originated in an adult with an advanced solid tumor such as melanoma, head and neck, liver or kidney cancer. V usage is TRBV6-5 and J usage is TRBJ1-1; 9 positions match TRBD1. CDR3: CASNTIGQGHTEAFF. The CDR3, as DNA: TGTGCCAGCAATACTATTGGACAGGGGCATACTGAAGCTTTCTTT.